This paragraph covers one T cell receptor beta chain sequence. After removal of 2 bases from V and 6 bases from J, the junction contained 7 bases not matched to a gene. This CDR3 is 14 amino acids long. Germline V gives CDR1 LNHNV, CDR2 YYDKDF (reference sequence). These data are taken from a study of T-cell memory formation after mild COVID-19. Each CDR3 protein gets one entry after TCRdb re-called the 5' RACE reads with MiXCR. The repertoire consists of more than 80,000 distinct CDR3 sequences, with 9.5% to 15% occurring once and the leading ten covering around 25%. This clonotype was sampled from an adult woman who had mild COVID-19 (a few samples of this study predate the infection). Cell type and time point are not known. J is TRBJ2-7 and V is TRBV15; 7 nucleotides line up with TRBD2. The sample was PBMCs or a T cell subset sorted from them (not recorded which). The CDR3 sequence is CATSRTPAGAEQYF. The CDR3, as DNA: TGTGCCACCAGCAGAACCCCCGCGGGAGCCGAGCAGTACTTC. The full variable domain, its missing parts supplied by reference TRBV15 and TRBJ2-7, is DAMVIQNPRYQVTQFGKPVTLSCSQTLNHNVMYWYQQKSSQAPKLLFHYYDKDFNNEADTPDNFQSRRPNTSFCFLDIRSPGLGDTAMYLCATSRTPAGAEQYFGPGTRLTVT.